The 3 T cell receptor beta chains below all came from one sample that was sequenced in a study of blood T cell repertoires in COVID-19. Profiled with immunoSEQ multiplex PCR; TCRdb holds only in-frame clones, not every one. The sample consists of roughly 150,000 clones, nearly 80% of them appearing once. Material for sequencing was peripheral blood. Receptors were obtained from a woman over 75 with acute or convalescent COVID-19.

This clone has just a few counts. This chain links TRBV6-4 with TRBJ1-6, with D tentatively TRBD1 (6 bases). V shed 4 bases and J shed 9 bases, with 16 bases lying between them. There are 15 residues in the CDR3. Germline V gene sequence: CDR1 MRHNA, CDR2 SNTAGT. In nucleotides, the CDR3 is TGTGCCAGCAGTGCCACCGACAGGCAGGGTTCACCCCTCCACTTT. Its protein is CASSATDRQGSPLHF.

The chain has TRBV27 and TRBJ2-7; D perhaps matches TRBD2 (6 bases). CDR1 and CDR2 (germline): MNHEY, SMNVEV (reference sequence). V lost 6 bases, J lost 9 bases, and 21 bases lay in between. The CDR3 has 14 amino acids. CDR3 protein: CASSPLRGPEPQYF. CDR3 nucleotide sequence: TGTGCCAGCAGCCCTTTGCGGGGCCCAGAACCGCAGTACTTC.

This clone was detected once. The chain recombines TRBV19 with TRBJ2-7, with TRBD1 identical over 8 bases. After removal of 2 bases from V and 1 base from J, the junction contained 1 base not matched to a gene. The CDR3 runs 14 residues. In germline, CDR1 is LNHDA, CDR2 SQIVND (reference sequence). The CDR3 protein is CASSIRQGSYEQYF. The CDR3 DNA follows: TGTGCCAGTAGTATACGACAGGGGTCCTACGAGCAGTACTTC. Full variable domain (missing parts from reference TRBV19 and TRBJ2-7): DGGITQSPKYLFRKEGQNVTLSCEQNLNHDAMYWYRQDPGQGLRLIYYSQIVNDFQKGDIAEGYSVSREKKESFPLTVTSAQKNPTAFYLCASSIRQGSYEQYFGPGTRLTVT.